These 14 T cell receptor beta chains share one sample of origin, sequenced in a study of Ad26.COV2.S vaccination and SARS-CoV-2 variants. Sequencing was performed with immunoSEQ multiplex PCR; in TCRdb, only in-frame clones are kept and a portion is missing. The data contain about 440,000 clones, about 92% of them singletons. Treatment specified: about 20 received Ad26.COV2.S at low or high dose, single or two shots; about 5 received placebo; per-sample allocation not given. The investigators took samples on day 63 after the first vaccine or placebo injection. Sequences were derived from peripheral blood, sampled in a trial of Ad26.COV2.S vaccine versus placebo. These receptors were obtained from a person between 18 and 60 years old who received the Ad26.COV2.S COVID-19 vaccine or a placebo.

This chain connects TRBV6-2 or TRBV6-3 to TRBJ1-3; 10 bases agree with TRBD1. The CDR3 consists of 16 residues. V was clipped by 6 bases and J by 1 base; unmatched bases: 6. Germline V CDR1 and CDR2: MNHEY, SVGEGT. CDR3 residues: CASSLGQGRSGNTIYF. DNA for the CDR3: TGTGCCAGCAGCTTGGGACAGGGGCGATCTGGAAACACCATATATTTT.

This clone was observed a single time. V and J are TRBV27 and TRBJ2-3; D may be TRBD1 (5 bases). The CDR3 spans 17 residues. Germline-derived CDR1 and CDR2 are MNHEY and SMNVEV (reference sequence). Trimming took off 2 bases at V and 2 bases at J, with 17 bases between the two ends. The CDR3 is CASSLGASSIFTDTQYF. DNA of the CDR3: TGTGCCAGCAGTTTAGGGGCGTCTTCGATATTCACAGATACGCAGTATTTT.

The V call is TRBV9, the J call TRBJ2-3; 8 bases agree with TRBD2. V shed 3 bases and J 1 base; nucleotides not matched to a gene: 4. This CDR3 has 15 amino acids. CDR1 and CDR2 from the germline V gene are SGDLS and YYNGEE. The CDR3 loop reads CASSGWREGTDTQYF. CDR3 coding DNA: TGTGCCAGCAGCGGATGGCGGGAGGGCACAGATACGCAGTATTTT.

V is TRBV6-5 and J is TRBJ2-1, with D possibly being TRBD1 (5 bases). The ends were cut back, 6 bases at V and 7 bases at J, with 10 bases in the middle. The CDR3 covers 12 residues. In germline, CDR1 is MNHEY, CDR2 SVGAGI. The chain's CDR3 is CASSGRDNEQFF. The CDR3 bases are TGTGCCAGCAGCGGCAGGGATAATGAGCAGTTCTTC.

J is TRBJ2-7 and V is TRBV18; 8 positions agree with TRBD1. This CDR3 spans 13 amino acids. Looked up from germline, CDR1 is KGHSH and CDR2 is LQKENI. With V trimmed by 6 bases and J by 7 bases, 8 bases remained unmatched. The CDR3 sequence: CASSGQGPGEQYF. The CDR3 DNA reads TGTGCCAGCTCTGGACAGGGACCCGGGGAGCAGTACTTC. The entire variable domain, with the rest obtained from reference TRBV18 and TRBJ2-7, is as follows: NAGVMQNPRHLVRRRGQEARLRCSPMKGHSHVYWYRQLPEEGLKFMVYLQKENIIDESGMPKERFSAEFPKEGPSILRIQQVVRGDSAAYFCASSGQGPGEQYFGPGTRLTVT.

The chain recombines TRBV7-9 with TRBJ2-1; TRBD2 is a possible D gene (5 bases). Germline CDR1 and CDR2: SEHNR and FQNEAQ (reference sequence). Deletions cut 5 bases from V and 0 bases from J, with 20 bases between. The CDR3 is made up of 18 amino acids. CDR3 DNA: TGTGCCAGCAGCCTTGAGGGTGGCTACGACCGCTCCTACAATGAGCAGTTCTTC. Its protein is CASSLEGGYDRSYNEQFF.

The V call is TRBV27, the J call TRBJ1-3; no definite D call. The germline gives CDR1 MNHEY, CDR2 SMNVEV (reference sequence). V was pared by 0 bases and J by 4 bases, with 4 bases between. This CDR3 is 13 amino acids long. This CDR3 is CASSLSQGNTIYF. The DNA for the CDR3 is TGTGCCAGCAGTTTATCCCAGGGAAACACCATATATTTT.

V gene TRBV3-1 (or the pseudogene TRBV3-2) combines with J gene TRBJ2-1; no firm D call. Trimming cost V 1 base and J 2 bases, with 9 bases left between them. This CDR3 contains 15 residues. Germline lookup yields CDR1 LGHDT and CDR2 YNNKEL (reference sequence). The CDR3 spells CASSQGSRTYNEQFF. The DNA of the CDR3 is TGTGCCAGCAGCCAAGGGAGTAGAACCTACAATGAGCAGTTCTTC.

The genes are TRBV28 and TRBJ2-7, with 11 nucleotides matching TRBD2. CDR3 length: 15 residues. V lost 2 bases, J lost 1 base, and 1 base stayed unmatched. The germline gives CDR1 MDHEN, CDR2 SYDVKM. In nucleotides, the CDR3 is TGTGCCAGCAGTTTAGGGACTAGCGGATCCTACGAGCAGTACTTC. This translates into CASSLGTSGSYEQYF. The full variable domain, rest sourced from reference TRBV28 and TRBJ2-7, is DVKVTQSSRYLVKRTGEKVFLECVQDMDHENMFWYRQDPGLGLRLIYFSYDVKMKEKGDIPEGYSVSREKKERFSLILESASTNQTSMYLCASSLGTSGSYEQYFGPGTRLTVT.

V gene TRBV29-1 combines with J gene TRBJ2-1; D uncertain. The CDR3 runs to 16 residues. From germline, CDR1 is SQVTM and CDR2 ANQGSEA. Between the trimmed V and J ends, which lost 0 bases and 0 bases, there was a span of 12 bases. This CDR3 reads CSVEDLRDSSYNEQFF. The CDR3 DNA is TGCAGCGTTGAAGATCTTAGGGATAGCTCCTACAATGAGCAGTTCTTC.

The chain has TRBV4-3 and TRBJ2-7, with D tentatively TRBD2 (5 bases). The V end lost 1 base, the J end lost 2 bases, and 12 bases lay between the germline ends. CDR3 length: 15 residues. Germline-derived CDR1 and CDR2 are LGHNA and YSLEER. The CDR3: CASSQGSGGPYEQYF. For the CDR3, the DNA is TGCGCCAGCAGCCAAGGTTCAGGAGGTCCCTACGAGCAGTACTTC.

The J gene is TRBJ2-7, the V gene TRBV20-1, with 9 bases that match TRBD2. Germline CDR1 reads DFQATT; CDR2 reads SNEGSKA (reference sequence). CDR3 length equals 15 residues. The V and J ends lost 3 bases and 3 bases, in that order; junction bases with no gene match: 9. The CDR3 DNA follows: TGCAGTGCTAGTCATAGCGGGAGTGGTGTCTACGAGCAGTACTTC. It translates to CSASHSGSGVYEQYF.

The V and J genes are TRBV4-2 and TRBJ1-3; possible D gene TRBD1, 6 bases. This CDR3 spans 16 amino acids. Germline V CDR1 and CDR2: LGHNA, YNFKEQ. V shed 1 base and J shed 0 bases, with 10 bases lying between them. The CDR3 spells CASSQGGQTSGNTIYF. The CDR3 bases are TGTGCCAGCAGCCAAGGCGGACAGACCTCTGGAAACACCATATATTTT.

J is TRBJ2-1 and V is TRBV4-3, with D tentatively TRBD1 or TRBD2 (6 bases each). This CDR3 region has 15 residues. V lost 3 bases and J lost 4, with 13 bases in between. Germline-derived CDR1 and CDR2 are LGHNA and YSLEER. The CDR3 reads CASSHLGGRYNEQFF. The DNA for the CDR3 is TGCGCCAGCAGCCATTTGGGGGGCCGGTACAATGAGCAGTTCTTC.